The table lists the clone carrying this T cell receptor (beta chain) with a count of one. The antigen remains undetermined. TCRdb keeps only in-frame clones here, not all; method: immunoSEQ multiplex PCR. The repertoire holds fewer than 100,000 clones, with roughly 93% as singletons. The source of the sample is a study of OX40 agonist ivuxolimab in advanced cancers. Study-level information: The diagnoses of dose-escalation patients were hepatocellular carcinoma, melanoma, renal cell or head and neck cancer. Broader study findings: At 0.1 to 3.0 mg/kg, CD4+ and CD8+ blood T cells expanded clonally by week 6.

This material consisted of CD4+ or CD8+ T cells sorted from blood, taken in a trial of the OX40 agonist ivuxolimab. This sequence was found in an adult with an advanced solid tumor such as melanoma, head and neck, liver or kidney cancer.

The CDR3 loop reads CASSRGRLQETQYF. CDR3 nucleotide sequence: TGTGCCAGCAGCCGCGGACGACTTCAAGAGACCCAGTACTTC. The rearrangement uses TRBV14 and TRBJ2-5; D gene ambiguous. The CDR3 is 14 amino acids. Germline assignment: CDR1 SGHDN and CDR2 FVKESK. V gave up 4 bases and J gave up 2 bases, with 11 bases separating them. The variable domain in full, with the rest retrieved from reference TRBV14 and TRBJ2-5, is EAGVTQFPSHSVIEKGQTVTLRCDPISGHDNLYWYRRVMGKEIKFLLHFVKESKQDESGMPNNRFLAERTGGTYSTLKVQPAELEDSGVYFCASSRGRLQETQYFGPGTRLLVL.